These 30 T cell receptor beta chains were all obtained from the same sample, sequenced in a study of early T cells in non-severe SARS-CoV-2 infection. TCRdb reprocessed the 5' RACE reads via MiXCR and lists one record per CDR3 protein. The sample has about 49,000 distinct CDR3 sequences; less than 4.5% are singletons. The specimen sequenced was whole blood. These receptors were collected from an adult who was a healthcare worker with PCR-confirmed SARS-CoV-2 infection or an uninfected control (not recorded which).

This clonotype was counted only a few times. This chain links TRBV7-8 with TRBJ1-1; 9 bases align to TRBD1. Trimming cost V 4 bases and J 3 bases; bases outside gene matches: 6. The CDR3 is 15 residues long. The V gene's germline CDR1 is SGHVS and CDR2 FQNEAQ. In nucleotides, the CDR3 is TGTGCCAGCAGCTATACAGGGGGCTTGGACACTGAAGCTTTCTTT. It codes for CASSYTGGLDTEAFF.

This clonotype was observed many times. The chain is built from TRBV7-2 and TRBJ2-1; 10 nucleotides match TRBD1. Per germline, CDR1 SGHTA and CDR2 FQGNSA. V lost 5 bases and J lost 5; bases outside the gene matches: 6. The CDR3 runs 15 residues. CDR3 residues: CASSPWTGGDNEQFF. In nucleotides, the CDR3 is TGTGCCAGCAGCCCCTGGACAGGGGGGGACAATGAGCAGTTCTTC.

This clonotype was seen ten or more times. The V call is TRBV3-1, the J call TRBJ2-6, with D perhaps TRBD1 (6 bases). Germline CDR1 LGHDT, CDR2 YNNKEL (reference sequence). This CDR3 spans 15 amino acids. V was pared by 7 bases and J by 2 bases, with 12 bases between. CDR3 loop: CASIGRGAGANVLTF. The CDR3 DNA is TGTGCCAGCATAGGCAGGGGCGCTGGGGCCAACGTCCTGACTTTC.

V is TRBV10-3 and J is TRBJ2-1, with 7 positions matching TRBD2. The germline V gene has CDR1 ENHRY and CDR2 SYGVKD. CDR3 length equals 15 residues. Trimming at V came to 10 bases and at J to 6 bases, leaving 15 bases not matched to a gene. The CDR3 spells CATMPRSGIGNEQFF. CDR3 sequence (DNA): TGTGCCACTATGCCCAGGAGCGGGATCGGCAATGAGCAGTTCTTC.

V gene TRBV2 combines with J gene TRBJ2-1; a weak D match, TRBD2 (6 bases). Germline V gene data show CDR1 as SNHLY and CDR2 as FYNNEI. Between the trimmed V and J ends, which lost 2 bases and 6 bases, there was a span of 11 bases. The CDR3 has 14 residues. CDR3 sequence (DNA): TGTGCCAGCAGTGAAACTAATAGCGGCAATGAGCAGTTCTTC. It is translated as CASSETNSGNEQFF. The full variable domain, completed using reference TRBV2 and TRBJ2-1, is EPEVTQTPSHQVTQMGQEVILRCVPISNHLYFYWYRQILGQKVEFLVSFYNNEISEKSEIFDDQFSVERPDGSNFTLKIRSTKLEDSAMYFCASSETNSGNEQFFGPGTRLTVL.

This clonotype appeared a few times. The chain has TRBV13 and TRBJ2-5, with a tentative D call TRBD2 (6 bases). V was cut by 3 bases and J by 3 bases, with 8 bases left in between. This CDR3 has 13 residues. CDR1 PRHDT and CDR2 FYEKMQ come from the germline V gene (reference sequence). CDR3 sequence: CASSLGGEETQYF. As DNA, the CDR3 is TGTGCCAGCAGCTTGGGCGGGGAAGAGACCCAGTACTTC. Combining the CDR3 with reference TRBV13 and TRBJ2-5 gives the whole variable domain AAGVIQSPRHLIKEKRETATLKCYPIPRHDTVYWYQQGPGQDPQFLISFYEKMQSDKGSIPDRFSAQQFSDYHSELNMSSLELGDSALYFCASSLGGEETQYFGPGTRLLVL.

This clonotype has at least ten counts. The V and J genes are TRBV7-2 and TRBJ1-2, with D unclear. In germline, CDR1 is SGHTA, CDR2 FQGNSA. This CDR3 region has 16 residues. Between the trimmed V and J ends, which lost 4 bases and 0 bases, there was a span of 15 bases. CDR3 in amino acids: CASSSLAQSANYGYTF. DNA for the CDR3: TGTGCCAGCAGCTCCCTGGCACAGTCAGCTAACTATGGCTACACCTTC. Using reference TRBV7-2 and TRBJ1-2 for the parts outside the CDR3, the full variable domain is GAGVSQSPSNKVTEKGKDVELRCDPISGHTALYWYRQSLGQGLEFLIYFQGNSAPDKSGLPSDRFSAERTGGSVSTLTIQRTQQEDSAVYLCASSSLAQSANYGYTFGSGTRLTVV.

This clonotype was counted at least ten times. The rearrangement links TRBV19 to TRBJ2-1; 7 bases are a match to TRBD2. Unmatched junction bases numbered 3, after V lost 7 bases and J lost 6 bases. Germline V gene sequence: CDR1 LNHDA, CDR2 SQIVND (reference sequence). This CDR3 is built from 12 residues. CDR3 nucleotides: TGTGCCAGTAAGACGGGAGGCAATGAGCAGTTCTTC. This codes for CASKTGGNEQFF.

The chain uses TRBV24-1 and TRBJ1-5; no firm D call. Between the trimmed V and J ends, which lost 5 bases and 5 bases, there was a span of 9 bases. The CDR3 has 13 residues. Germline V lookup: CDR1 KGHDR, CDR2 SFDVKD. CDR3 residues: CATSARVYQPQHF. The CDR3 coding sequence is TGTGCCACCAGTGCTCGAGTATATCAGCCCCAGCATTTT.

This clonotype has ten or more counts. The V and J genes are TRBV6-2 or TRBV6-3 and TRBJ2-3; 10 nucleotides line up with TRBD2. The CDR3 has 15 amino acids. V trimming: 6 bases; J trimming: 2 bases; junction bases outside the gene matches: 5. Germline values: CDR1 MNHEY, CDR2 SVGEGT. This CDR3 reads CASSPGTSATDTQYF. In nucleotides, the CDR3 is TGTGCCAGCAGCCCAGGGACTAGCGCCACAGATACGCAGTATTTT.

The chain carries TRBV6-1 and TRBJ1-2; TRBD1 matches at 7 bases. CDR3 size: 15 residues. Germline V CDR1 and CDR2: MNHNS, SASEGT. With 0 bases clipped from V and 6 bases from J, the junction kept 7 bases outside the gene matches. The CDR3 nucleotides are TGTGCCAGCAGTGAAGCAGGAGGGGGCAGGAATGGCTACACCTTC. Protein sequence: CASSEAGGGRNGYTF.

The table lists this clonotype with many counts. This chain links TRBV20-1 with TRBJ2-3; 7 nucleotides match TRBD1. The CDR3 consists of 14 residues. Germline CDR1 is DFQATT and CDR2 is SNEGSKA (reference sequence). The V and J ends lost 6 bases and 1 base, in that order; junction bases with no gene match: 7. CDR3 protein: CSAEQGIGTDTQYF. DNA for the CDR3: TGCAGTGCAGAACAGGGGATTGGCACAGATACGCAGTATTTT.

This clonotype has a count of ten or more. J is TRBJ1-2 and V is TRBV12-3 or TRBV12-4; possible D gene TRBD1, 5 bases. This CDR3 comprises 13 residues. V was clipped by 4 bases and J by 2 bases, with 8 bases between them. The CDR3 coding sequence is TGTGCCAGCAGTTCCCAGGGAAACTATGGCTACACCTTC. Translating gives CASSSQGNYGYTF.

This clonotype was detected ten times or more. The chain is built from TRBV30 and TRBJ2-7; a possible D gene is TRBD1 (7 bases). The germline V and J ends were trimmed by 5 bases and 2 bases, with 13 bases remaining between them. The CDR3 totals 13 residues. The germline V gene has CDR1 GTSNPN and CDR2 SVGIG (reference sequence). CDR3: CAWWRDRPYEQYF. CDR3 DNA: TGTGCCTGGTGGAGGGACAGACCCTACGAGCAGTACTTC.

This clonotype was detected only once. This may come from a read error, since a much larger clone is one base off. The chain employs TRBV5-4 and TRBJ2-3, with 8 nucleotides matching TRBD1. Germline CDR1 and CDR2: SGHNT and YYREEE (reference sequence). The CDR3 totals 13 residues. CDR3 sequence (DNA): TGTACCAGCAGCTTGGACAGGGAAGATACGCAGTATTTT. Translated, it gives CTSSLDREDTQYF.

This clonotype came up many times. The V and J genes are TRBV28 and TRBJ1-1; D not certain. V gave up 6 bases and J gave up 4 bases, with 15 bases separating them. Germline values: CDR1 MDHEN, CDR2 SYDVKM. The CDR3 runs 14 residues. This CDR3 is CASSQARQVTEAFF. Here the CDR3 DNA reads TGTGCCAGCAGCCAAGCGCGGCAAGTCACTGAAGCTTTCTTT.

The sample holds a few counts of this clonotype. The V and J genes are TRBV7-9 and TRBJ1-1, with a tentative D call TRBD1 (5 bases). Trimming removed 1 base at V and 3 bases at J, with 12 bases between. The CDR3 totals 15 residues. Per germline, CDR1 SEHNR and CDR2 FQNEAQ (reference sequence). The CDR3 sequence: CASSLVVSGDTEAFF. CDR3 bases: TGTGCCAGCAGCTTAGTGGTTTCGGGGGACACTGAAGCTTTCTTT.

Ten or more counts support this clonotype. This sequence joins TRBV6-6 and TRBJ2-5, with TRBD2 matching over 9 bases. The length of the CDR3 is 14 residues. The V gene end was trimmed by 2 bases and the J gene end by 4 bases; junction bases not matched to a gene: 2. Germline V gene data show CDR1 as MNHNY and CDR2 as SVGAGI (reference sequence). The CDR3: CASSYGREGETQYF. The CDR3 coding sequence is TGTGCCAGCAGTTACGGGCGGGAGGGAGAGACCCAGTACTTC.

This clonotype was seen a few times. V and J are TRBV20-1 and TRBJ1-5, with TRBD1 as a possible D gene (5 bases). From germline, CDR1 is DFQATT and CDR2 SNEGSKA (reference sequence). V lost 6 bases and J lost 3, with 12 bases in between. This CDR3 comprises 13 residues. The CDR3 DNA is TGCAGTGCCTCCGGGACCTACAATCAGCCCCAGCATTTT. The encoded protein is CSASGTYNQPQHF.

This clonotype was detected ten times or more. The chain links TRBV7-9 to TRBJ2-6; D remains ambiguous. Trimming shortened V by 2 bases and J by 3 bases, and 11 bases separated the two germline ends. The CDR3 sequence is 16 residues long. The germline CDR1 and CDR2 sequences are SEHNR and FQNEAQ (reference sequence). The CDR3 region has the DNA TGTGCCAGCAGCTTAAGAAGGGATTTTGGGGCCAACGTCCTGACTTTC. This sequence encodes CASSLRRDFGANVLTF.

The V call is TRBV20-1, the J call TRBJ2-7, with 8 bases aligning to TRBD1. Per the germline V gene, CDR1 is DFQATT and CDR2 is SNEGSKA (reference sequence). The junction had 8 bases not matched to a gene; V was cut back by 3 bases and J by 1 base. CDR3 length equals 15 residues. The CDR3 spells CSASIQGAQSYEQYF. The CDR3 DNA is TGCAGTGCTAGTATCCAGGGGGCTCAGTCCTACGAGCAGTACTTC.

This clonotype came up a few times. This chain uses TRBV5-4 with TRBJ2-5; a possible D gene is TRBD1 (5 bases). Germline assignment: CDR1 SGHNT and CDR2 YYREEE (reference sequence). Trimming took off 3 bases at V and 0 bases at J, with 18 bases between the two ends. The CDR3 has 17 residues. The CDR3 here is CASSSLRGGRYQETQYF. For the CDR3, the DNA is TGTGCCAGCAGCTCCCTTAGGGGCGGCCGATACCAAGAGACCCAGTACTTC. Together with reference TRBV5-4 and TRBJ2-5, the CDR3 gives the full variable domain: ETGVTQSPTHLIKTRGQQVTLRCSSQSGHNTVSWYQQALGQGPQFIFQYYREEENGRGNFPPRFSGLQFPNYSSELNVNALELDDSALYLCASSSLRGGRYQETQYFGPGTRLLVL.

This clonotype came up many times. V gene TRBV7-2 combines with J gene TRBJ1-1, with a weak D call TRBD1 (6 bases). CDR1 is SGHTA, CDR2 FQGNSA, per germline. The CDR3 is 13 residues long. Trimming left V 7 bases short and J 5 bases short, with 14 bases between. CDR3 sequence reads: CASKRGARTEAFF. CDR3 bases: TGTGCCAGCAAGCGGGGGGCAAGAACTGAAGCTTTCTTT.

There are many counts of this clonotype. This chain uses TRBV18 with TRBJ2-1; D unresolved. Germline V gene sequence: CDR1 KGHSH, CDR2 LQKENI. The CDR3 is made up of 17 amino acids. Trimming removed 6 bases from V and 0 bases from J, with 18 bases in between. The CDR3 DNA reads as TGTGCCAGCTCCCCAAGCAGGTTGATAAGCTCCTACAATGAGCAGTTCTTC. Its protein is CASSPSRLISSYNEQFF.

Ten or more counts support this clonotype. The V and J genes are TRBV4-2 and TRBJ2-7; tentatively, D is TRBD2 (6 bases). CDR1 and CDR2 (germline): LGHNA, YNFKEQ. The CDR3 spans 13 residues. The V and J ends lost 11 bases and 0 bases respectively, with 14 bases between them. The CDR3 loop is CASRDLSSYEQYF. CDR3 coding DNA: TGTGCCTCAAGGGACTTGAGCTCCTACGAGCAGTACTTC.

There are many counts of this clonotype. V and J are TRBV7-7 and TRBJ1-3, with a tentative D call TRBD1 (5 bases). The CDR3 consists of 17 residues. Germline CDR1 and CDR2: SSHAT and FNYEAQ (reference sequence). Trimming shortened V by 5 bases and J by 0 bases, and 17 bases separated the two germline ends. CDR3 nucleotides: TGTGCCAGCAGCCCGGGGGGGGGAAGCGGCTCTGGAAACACCATATATTTT. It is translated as CASSPGGGSGSGNTIYF.

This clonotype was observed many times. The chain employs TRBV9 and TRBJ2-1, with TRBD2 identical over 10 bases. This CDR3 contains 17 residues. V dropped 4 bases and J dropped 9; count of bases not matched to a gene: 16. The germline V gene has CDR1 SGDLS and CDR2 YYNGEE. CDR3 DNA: TGTGCCAGCAGCCCGCATGGAGGGCTAGCGGGAGAATCTGAGCAGTTCTTC. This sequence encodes CASSPHGGLAGESEQFF.

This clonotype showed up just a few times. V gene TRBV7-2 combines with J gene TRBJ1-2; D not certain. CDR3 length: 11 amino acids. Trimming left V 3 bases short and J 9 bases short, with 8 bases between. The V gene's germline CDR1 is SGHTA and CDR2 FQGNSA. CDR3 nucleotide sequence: TGTGCCAGCAGCTTCAGTATGAGCTACACCTTC. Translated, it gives CASSFSMSYTF.

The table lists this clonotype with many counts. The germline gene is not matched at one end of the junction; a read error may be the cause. The CDR3 DNA follows: TGTGCCAGCAGCCAGGGACAGGGCTATGATTCACCCCTCCACTTT. Translated: CASSQGQGYDSPLHF. The rearrangement uses TRBV14 and TRBJ1-6; 9 bases line up with TRBD1. Germline loops: CDR1 SGHDN, CDR2 FVKESK. CDR3 length equals 15 residues.

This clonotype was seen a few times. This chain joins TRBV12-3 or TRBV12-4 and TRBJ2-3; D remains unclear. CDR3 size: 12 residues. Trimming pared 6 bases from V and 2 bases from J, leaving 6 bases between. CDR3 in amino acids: CASSDHTDTQYF. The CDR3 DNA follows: TGTGCCAGCAGCGACCACACAGATACGCAGTATTTT.